A selection of T cell receptor beta chains follows, all from one sample in a study of neurological immune-mediated disorders. TCRdb re-called the 5' RACE reads through MiXCR, storing one row per CDR3 protein. The table records about 44,000 distinct CDR3 sequences, about 22% of them present only once. The sequenced sample was PBMCs. The receptors shown here come from a man aged 55 to 70 with HTLV-1-associated myelopathy (HAM/TSP). Both conserved end residues are part of each CDR3. Fields, in order: D gene, V gene, clone size, J gene, CDR3 protein, CDR3 DNA. D genes are given only for firm matches. The listing skips clone size in some rows; elsewhere it reads once, few, many or a size class.

d_gene: TRBD2
v_gene: TRBV7-2
abundance: .
j_gene: TRBJ2-5
CDR3aa: CASSFSGGVQETQYF
CDR3nt: TGTGCCAGCAGCTTTAGCGGGGGGGTTCAAGAGACCCAGTACTTC

d_gene: .
v_gene: TRBV27
abundance: .
j_gene: TRBJ2-5
CDR3aa: CASSSNPPGTQETQYF
CDR3nt: TGTGCCAGCAGTTCCAACCCCCCCGGGACACAAGAGACCCAGTACTTC

d_gene: .
v_gene: TRBV24-1
abundance: many
j_gene: TRBJ2-1
CDR3aa: CATSESAYNEQFF
CDR3nt: TGTGCCACCAGTGAAAGCGCCTACAATGAGCAGTTCTTC

d_gene: TRBD1
v_gene: TRBV12-3/TRBV12-4
abundance: many
j_gene: TRBJ2-7
CDR3aa: CASSLERGQSYEQYF
CDR3nt: TGTGCCAGCAGTTTGGAAAGGGGGCAATCCTACGAGCAGTACTTC

d_gene: .
v_gene: TRBV5-1
abundance: .
j_gene: TRBJ1-1
CDR3aa: CASSSREFTEAFF
CDR3nt: TGCGCCAGCAGCAGCAGGGAGTTCACTGAAGCTTTCTTT

d_gene: TRBD2
v_gene: TRBV20-1
abundance: many
j_gene: TRBJ2-5
CDR3aa: CSALRGGFRLETQYF
CDR3nt: TGCAGTGCCCTGCGCGGGGGGTTTCGGTTAGAGACCCAGTACTTC

d_gene: .
v_gene: TRBV5-1
abundance: many
j_gene: TRBJ2-7
CDR3aa: CASSLDGYEQYF
CDR3nt: TGCGCCAGCAGCTTGGATGGCTACGAGCAGTACTTC

d_gene: TRBD1
v_gene: TRBV7-2
abundance: many
j_gene: TRBJ1-2
CDR3aa: CASSTGTGVLYGYTF
CDR3nt: TGTGCCAGCAGCACTGGGACAGGGGTTCTCTATGGCTACACCTTC

d_gene: .
v_gene: TRBV5-5
abundance: many
j_gene: TRBJ1-3
CDR3aa: CASSSAEVRNSGNTIYF
CDR3nt: TGTGCCAGCAGCTCTGCCGAGGTCCGAAACTCTGGAAACACCATATATTTT

d_gene: .
v_gene: TRBV7-6
abundance: many
j_gene: TRBJ1-1
CDR3aa: CASSPTSARVGTEAFF
CDR3nt: TGTGCCAGCAGCCCTACCTCCGCCCGGGTAGGCACTGAAGCTTTCTTT

d_gene: .
v_gene: TRBV20-1
abundance: many
j_gene: TRBJ2-3
CDR3aa: CSAKTAPGTDTQYF
CDR3nt: TGCAGTGCTAAGACAGCACCTGGCACAGATACGCAGTATTTT

d_gene: .
v_gene: TRBV28
abundance: many
j_gene: TRBJ2-1
CDR3aa: CASSSRSWYNEQFF
CDR3nt: TGTGCCAGCAGCTCCCGGAGTTGGTACAATGAGCAGTTCTTC

d_gene: .
v_gene: TRBV28
abundance: many
j_gene: TRBJ1-5
CDR3aa: CASSKRGQPQHF
CDR3nt: TGTGCCAGCAGTAAAAGGGGTCAGCCCCAGCATTTT

d_gene: .
v_gene: TRBV9
abundance: few
j_gene: TRBJ2-1
CDR3aa: CASSVGGTNEQFF
CDR3nt: TGTGCCAGCAGCGTAGGTGGGACCAATGAGCAGTTCTTC

d_gene: .
v_gene: TRBV11-3
abundance: .
j_gene: TRBJ2-5
CDR3aa: CASSLNQRETQYF
CDR3nt: TGTGCCAGCAGCTTAAACCAGCGGGAGACCCAGTACTTC

d_gene: TRBD1
v_gene: TRBV12-3/TRBV12-4
abundance: few
j_gene: TRBJ1-2
CDR3aa: CASSSYTGDHYGYTF
CDR3nt: TGTGCCAGCAGTTCATATACAGGGGATCACTATGGCTACACCTTC

d_gene: .
v_gene: TRBV3-1
abundance: many
j_gene: TRBJ1-4
CDR3aa: CASSHGETGNEKLFF
CDR3nt: TGTGCCAGCAGCCATGGTGAGACCGGGAATGAAAAACTGTTTTTT

d_gene: TRBD2
v_gene: TRBV7-9
abundance: many
j_gene: TRBJ2-1
CDR3aa: CASSSLAGGSRNEQFF
CDR3nt: TGTGCCAGCAGCTCCCTAGCGGGAGGGTCTAGAAATGAGCAGTTCTTC

d_gene: .
v_gene: TRBV18
abundance: few
j_gene: TRBJ2-5
CDR3aa: CASSPEGTQYF
CDR3nt: TGTGCCAGCTCCCCGGAGGGGACCCAGTACTTC

d_gene: .
v_gene: TRBV11-2
abundance: few
j_gene: TRBJ2-7
CDR3aa: CASSWSSYEQYF
CDR3nt: TGTGCCAGCAGCTGGAGCTCCTACGAGCAGTACTTC

d_gene: TRBD2
v_gene: TRBV5-1
abundance: .
j_gene: TRBJ2-1
CDR3aa: CASSYRGGSSYNEQFF
CDR3nt: TGCGCCAGCAGCTATCGGGGCGGGAGCTCCTACAATGAGCAGTTCTTC

d_gene: .
v_gene: TRBV20-1
abundance: many
j_gene: TRBJ1-1
CDR3aa: CSARELGGGRRETEAFF
CDR3nt: TGCAGTGCTAGAGAATTGGGCGGGGGACGCCGAGAGACTGAAGCTTTCTTT

d_gene: TRBD2
v_gene: TRBV6-5
abundance: many
j_gene: TRBJ2-7
CDR3aa: CASSPTSGYSYEQYF
CDR3nt: TGTGCCAGCAGTCCCACTAGCGGGTATAGCTACGAGCAGTACTTC

d_gene: TRBD2
v_gene: TRBV10-3
abundance: many
j_gene: TRBJ2-1
CDR3aa: CAISSSGSYNEQFF
CDR3nt: TGTGCCATCAGTTCTAGCGGATCCTACAATGAGCAGTTCTTC

d_gene: TRBD1
v_gene: TRBV7-8
abundance: many
j_gene: TRBJ1-5
CDR3aa: CASIRGTGVNQPQHF
CDR3nt: TGTGCCAGCATCAGGGGGACAGGGGTAAATCAGCCCCAGCATTTT

d_gene: TRBD1
v_gene: TRBV24-1
abundance: many
j_gene: TRBJ1-2
CDR3aa: CATSDQGQAYGYTF
CDR3nt: TGTGCCACCAGTGACCAGGGACAGGCCTATGGCTACACCTTC

d_gene: TRBD2
v_gene: TRBV7-2
abundance: many
j_gene: TRBJ2-7
CDR3aa: CASSSATSGLSSYEQYF
CDR3nt: TGTGCCAGCAGTTCGGCGACTAGCGGGTTGAGCTCCTACGAGCAGTACTTC

d_gene: .
v_gene: TRBV2
abundance: many
j_gene: TRBJ2-3
CDR3aa: CASSERGLGGSTDTQYF
CDR3nt: TGTGCCAGCAGTGAACGCGGGCTCGGGGGTAGCACAGATACGCAGTATTTT

d_gene: .
v_gene: TRBV20-1
abundance: .
j_gene: TRBJ2-1
CDR3aa: CSADKRVAGNEQFF
CDR3nt: TGCAGTGCGGATAAGCGGGTGGCAGGTAATGAGCAGTTCTTC

d_gene: .
v_gene: TRBV9
abundance: many
j_gene: TRBJ1-2
CDR3aa: CASRGSVGEGYGYTF
CDR3nt: TGTGCCAGCCGAGGATCGGTAGGGGAGGGCTATGGCTACACCTTC

d_gene: .
v_gene: TRBV5-1
abundance: many
j_gene: TRBJ2-1
CDR3aa: CASSLVSGTSYNEQFF
CDR3nt: TGCGCCAGCAGCTTGGTTAGCGGAACCTCCTACAATGAGCAGTTCTTC

d_gene: TRBD2
v_gene: TRBV3-1
abundance: many
j_gene: TRBJ2-2
CDR3aa: CASSQSGAFAGGTGELFF
CDR3nt: TGTGCCAGCAGCCAATCGGGGGCGTTCGCGGGAGGGACCGGGGAGCTGTTTTTT

d_gene: .
v_gene: TRBV29-1
abundance: many
j_gene: TRBJ2-3
CDR3aa: CSARMATDTQYF
CDR3nt: TGCAGCGCCCGTATGGCCACAGATACGCAGTATTTT

d_gene: TRBD2
v_gene: TRBV4-1
abundance: many
j_gene: TRBJ2-1
CDR3aa: CASSQLAGGYNEQFF
CDR3nt: TGCGCCAGCAGCCAACTAGCGGGAGGCTACAATGAGCAGTTCTTC

d_gene: .
v_gene: TRBV5-1
abundance: .
j_gene: TRBJ2-7
CDR3aa: CASSFVLSSYEQYF
CDR3nt: TGCGCCAGCAGCTTCGTTCTGAGCTCCTACGAGCAGTACTTC

d_gene: .
v_gene: TRBV20-1
abundance: many
j_gene: TRBJ2-4
CDR3aa: CSASEPLAKNIQYF
CDR3nt: TGCAGTGCTAGTGAGCCCTTGGCCAAAAACATTCAGTACTTC

d_gene: .
v_gene: TRBV28
abundance: many
j_gene: TRBJ2-2
CDR3aa: CASSPLTTRGAFF
CDR3nt: TGTGCCAGCAGTCCCCTCACAACCCGGGGAGCGTTTTTT

d_gene: .
v_gene: TRBV5-1
abundance: .
j_gene: TRBJ2-2
CDR3aa: CASSTMGSGNTGELFF
CDR3nt: TGCGCCAGCAGCACCATGGGTAGCGGGAACACCGGGGAGCTGTTTTTT

d_gene: TRBD1
v_gene: TRBV5-1
abundance: many
j_gene: TRBJ2-5
CDR3aa: CASSPGQGVETQYF
CDR3nt: TGCGCCAGCAGTCCGGGACAGGGAGTTGAGACCCAGTACTTC

d_gene: .
v_gene: TRBV25-1
abundance: .
j_gene: TRBJ1-1
CDR3aa: CASSDGGRRASSEAFF
CDR3nt: TGTGCCAGCAGTGATGGGGGGAGAAGGGCCAGCTCTGAAGCTTTCTTT